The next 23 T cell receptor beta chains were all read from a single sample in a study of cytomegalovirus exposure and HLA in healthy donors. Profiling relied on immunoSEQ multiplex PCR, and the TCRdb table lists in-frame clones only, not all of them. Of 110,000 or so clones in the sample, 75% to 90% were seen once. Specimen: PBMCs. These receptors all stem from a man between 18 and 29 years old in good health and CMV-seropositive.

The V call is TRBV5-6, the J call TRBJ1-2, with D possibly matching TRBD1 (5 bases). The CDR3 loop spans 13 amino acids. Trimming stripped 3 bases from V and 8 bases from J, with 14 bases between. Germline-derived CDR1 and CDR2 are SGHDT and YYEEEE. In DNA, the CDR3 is TGTGCCAGCAGCTGGGGCCGGAGCCAAGGCTACACCTTC. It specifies CASSWGRSQGYTF.

CDR3 DNA: TGCGCCAGCAGCTATGGACAGAACTACAATGAGCAGTTCTTC. Protein: CASSYGQNYNEQFF. V usage is TRBV5-1 and J usage is TRBJ2-1; weak D call: TRBD1 (6 bases). V shed 3 bases and J shed 3 bases, with 10 bases lying between them. This CDR3 has 14 residues. Germline CDR1 reads SGHRS; CDR2 reads YFSETQ.

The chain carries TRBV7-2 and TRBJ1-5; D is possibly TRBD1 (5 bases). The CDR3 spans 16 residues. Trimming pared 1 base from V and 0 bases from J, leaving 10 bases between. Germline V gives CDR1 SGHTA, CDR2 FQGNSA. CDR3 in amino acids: CASSLGGTDSNQPQHF. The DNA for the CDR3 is TGTGCCAGCAGCTTAGGGGGCACGGATAGCAATCAGCCCCAGCATTTT.

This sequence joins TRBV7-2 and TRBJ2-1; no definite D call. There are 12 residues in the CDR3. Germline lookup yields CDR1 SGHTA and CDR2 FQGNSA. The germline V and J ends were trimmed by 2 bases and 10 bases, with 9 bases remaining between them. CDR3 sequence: CASSLSNREQFF. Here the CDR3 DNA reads TGTGCCAGCAGCTTATCAAACAGAGAGCAGTTCTTC. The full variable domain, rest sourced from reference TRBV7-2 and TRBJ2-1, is GAGVSQSPSNKVTEKGKDVELRCDPISGHTALYWYRQSLGQGLEFLIYFQGNSAPDKSGLPSDRFSAERTGGSVSTLTIQRTQQEDSAVYLCASSLSNREQFFGPGTRLTVL.

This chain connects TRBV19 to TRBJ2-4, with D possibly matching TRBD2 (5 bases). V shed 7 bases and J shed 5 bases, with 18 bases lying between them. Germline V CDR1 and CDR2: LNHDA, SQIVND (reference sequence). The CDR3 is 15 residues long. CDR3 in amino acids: CASNQGSGFENIQYF. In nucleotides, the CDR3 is TGTGCCAGTAACCAAGGGTCGGGGTTCGAAAACATTCAGTACTTC.

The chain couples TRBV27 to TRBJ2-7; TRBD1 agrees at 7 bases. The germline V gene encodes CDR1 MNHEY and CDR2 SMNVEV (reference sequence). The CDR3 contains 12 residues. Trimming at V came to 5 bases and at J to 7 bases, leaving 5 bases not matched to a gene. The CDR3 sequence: CASSIPTGEQYF. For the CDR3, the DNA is TGTGCCAGCAGTATCCCGACAGGGGAGCAGTACTTC.

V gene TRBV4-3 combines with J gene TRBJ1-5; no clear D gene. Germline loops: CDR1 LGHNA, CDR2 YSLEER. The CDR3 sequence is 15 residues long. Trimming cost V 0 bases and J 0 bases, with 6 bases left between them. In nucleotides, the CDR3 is TGCGCCAGCAGCCAAGACGCTAATAGCAATCAGCCCCAGCATTTT. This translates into CASSQDANSNQPQHF.

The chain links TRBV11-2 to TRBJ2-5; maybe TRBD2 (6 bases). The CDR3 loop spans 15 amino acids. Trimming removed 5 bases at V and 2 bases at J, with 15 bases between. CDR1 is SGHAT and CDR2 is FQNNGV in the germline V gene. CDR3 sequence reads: CASSTGWGGQETQYF. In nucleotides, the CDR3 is TGTGCCAGCAGCACGGGCTGGGGAGGACAAGAGACCCAGTACTTC.

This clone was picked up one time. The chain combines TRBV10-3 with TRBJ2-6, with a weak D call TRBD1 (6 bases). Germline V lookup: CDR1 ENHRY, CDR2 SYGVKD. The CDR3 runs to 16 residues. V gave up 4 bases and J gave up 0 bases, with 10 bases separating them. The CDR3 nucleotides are TGTGCCATCAGTGCCCCGGACAGCTCTGGGGCCAACGTCCTGACTTTC. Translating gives CAISAPDSSGANVLTF.

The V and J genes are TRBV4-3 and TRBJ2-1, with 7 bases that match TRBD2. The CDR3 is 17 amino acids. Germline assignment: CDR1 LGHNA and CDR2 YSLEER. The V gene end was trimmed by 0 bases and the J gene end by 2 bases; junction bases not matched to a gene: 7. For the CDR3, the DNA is TGCGCCAGCAGCCAAGATATCGGCGGGGGACCCTACAATGAGCAGTTCTTC. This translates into CASSQDIGGGPYNEQFF.

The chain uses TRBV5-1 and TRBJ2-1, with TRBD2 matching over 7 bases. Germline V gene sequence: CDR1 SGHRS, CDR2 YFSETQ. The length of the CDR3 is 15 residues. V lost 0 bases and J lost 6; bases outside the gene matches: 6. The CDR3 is CASSLALAAFNEQFF. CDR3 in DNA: TGCGCCAGCAGCTTGGCCCTAGCGGCTTTCAATGAGCAGTTCTTC. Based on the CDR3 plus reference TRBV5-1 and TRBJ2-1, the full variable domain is KAGVTQTPRYLIKTRGQQVTLSCSPISGHRSVSWYQQTPGQGLQFLFEYFSETQRNKGNFPGRFSGRQFSNSRSEMNVSTLELGDSALYLCASSLALAAFNEQFFGPGTRLTVL.

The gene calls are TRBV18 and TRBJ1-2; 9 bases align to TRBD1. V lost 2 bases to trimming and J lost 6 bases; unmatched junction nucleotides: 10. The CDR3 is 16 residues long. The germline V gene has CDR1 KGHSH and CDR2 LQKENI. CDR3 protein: CASSPIAGQGNDGYTF. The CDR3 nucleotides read TGTGCCAGCTCACCAATAGCCGGACAGGGGAATGATGGCTACACCTTC.

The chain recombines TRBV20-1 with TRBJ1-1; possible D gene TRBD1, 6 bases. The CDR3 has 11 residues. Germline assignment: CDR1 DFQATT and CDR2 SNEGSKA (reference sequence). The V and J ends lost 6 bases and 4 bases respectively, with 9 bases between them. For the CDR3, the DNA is TGCAGTGCCGGGACACCCACTGAAGCTTTCTTT. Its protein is CSAGTPTEAFF.

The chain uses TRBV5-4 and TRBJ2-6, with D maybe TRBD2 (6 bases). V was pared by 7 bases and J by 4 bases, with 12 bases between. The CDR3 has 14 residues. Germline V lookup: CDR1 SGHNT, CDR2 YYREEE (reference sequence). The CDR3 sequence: CASLEGYGANVLTF. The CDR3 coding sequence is TGTGCCAGCTTGGAGGGGTACGGGGCCAACGTCCTGACTTTC.

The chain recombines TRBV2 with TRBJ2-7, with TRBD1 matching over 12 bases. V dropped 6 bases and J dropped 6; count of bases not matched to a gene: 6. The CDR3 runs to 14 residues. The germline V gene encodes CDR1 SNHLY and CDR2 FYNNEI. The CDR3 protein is CASSSGTGGGEQYF. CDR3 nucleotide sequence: TGTGCCAGCAGCTCCGGGACAGGGGGCGGCGAGCAGTACTTC.

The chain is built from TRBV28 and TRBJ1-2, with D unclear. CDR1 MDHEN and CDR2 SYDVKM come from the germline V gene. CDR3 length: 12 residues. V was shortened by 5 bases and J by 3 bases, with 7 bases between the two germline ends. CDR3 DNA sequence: TGTGCCAGCAGTCAAGAGGACTATGGCTACACCTTC. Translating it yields CASSQEDYGYTF.

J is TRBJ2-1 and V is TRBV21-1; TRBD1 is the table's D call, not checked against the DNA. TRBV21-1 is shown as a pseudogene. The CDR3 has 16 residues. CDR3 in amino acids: CASSSGTGSSYNEQFF. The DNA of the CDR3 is TGTGCCAGCAGCAGTGGGACAGGGAGCTCCTACAATGAGCAGTTCTTC.

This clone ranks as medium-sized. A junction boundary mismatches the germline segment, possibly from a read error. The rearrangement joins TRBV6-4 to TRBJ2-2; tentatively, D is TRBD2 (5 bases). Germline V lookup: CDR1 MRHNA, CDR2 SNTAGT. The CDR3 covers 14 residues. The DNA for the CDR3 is TGTGCCAGCAGTGACTCTGCGGTCTCCGGGAAGCTGTTTTTT. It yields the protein CASSDSAVSGKLFF.

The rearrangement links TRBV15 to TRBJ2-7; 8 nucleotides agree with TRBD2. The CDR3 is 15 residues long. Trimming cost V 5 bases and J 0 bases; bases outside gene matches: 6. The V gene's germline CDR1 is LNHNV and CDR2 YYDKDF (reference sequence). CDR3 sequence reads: CATSLGGGASYEQYF. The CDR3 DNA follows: TGTGCCACCAGCCTCGGGGGGGGTGCCTCCTACGAGCAGTACTTC.

The chain's CDR3 is CASSDLTGGYEKLFF. As DNA, the CDR3 is TGTGCCAGCAGTGACCTGACAGGGGGCTATGAAAAACTGTTTTTT. The V call is TRBV6-1, the J call TRBJ1-4, with 10 bases fitting TRBD1. J lost 6 bases, V lost 3 bases, and 4 bases had no gene match. The CDR3 loop spans 15 amino acids. Germline V gene lookup returns CDR1 MNHNS and CDR2 SASEGT.

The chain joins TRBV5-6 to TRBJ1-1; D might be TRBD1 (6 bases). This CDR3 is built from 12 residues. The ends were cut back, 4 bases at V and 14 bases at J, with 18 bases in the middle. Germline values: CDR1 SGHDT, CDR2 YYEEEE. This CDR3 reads CASSEGHLPPFF. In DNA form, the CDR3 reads TGTGCCAGCAGCGAGGGACACCTCCCCCCCTTCTTT.

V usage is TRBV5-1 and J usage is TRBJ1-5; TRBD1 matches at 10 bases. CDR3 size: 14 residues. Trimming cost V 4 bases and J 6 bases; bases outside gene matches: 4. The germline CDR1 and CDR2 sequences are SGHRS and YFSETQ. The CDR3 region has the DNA TGCGCCAGCAGCGTGGACAGGGGGGGTCAGCCCCAGCATTTT. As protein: CASSVDRGGQPQHF.

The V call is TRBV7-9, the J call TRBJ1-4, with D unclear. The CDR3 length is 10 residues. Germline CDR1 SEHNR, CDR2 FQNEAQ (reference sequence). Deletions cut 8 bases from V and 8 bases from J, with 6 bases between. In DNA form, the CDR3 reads TGTGCCAGCGGAGAGGAAAAACTGTTTTTT. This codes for CASGEEKLFF.